The next 23 T cell receptor beta chains were all read from a single sample in a study of cytotoxic CD8 clonotypes in ibrutinib-treated CLL. Sequenced by immunoSEQ multiplex PCR; TCRdb stores in-frame clones only, minus some. Here the sample spans about 300,000 clones, 76% being singletons. This sample comprised PBMCs, obtained at disease progression, from a patient treated with ibrutinib. The source of these receptors is a human donor with chronic lymphocytic leukemia.

This rearrangement joins TRBV7-8 to TRBJ2-7, with 9 positions matching TRBD1. Germline V CDR1 and CDR2: SGHVS, FQNEAQ. This CDR3 is built from 15 residues. The junction had 9 bases not matched to a gene; V was cut back by 2 bases and J by 7 bases. As DNA, the CDR3 is TGTGCCAGCAGCTTAAAACAGGGGGCGTCGGGTGAGCAGTACTTC. Its translation: CASSLKQGASGEQYF. The full variable domain, its missing parts supplied by reference TRBV7-8 and TRBJ2-7, is GAGVSQSPRYKVAKRGQDVALRCDPISGHVSLFWYQQALGQGPEFLTYFQNEAQLDKSGLPSDRFFAERPEGSVSTLKIQRTQQEDSAVYLCASSLKQGASGEQYFGPGTRLTVT.

This rearrangement joins TRBV29-1 to TRBJ2-2; tentatively, D is TRBD1 or TRBD2 (5 bases each). Germline values: CDR1 SQVTM, CDR2 ANQGSEA. V lost 4 bases and J lost 7, with 16 bases in between. There are 14 residues in the CDR3. The chain's CDR3 is CSVGGLGTLGELFF. Here the CDR3 DNA reads TGCAGCGTTGGAGGGCTCGGGACCCTCGGGGAGCTGTTTTTT.

The V and J genes are TRBV9 and TRBJ2-5, with 7 bases matching TRBD1. The assigned J gene may be wrong: the sequence end matches TRBJ2-7 better. Germline lookup yields CDR1 SGDLS and CDR2 YYNGEE. The CDR3 has 15 amino acids. CDR3: CASSARTGAHYEQYF. The CDR3 DNA is TGTGCCAGCAGCGCACGGACAGGAGCTCACTACGAGCAGTACTTC.

As DNA, the CDR3 is TGCGCCAGCAGCCAAACTGCCAGGTGGGATTCACCCCTCCACTTT. It encodes CASSQTARWDSPLHF. This chain connects TRBV4-1 to TRBJ1-6; D ambiguous. From germline, CDR1 is MGHRA and CDR2 YSYEKL. The CDR3 is 15 amino acids. With 2 bases removed from V and 8 bases from J, the gap between germline ends came to 13 bases.

CDR3 nucleotides: TGCGCCAGCAGTGAGCCGGACAGGGGAGGGGAGCAGCAGTACTTC. This translates into CASSEPDRGGEQQYF. The gene calls are TRBV10-2 and TRBJ2-7; 9 bases are a match to TRBD1. CDR3 length: 15 residues. Germline V gene sequence: CDR1 WSHSY, CDR2 SAAADI. The ends lost 2 bases at V and 8 bases at J; junction bases unmatched: 10.

The chain links TRBV7-9 to TRBJ1-2, with D maybe TRBD1 (5 bases). The CDR3 is 13 amino acids. Germline V lookup: CDR1 SEHNR, CDR2 FQNEAQ (reference sequence). Between the trimmed V and J ends, which lost 5 bases and 7 bases, there was a span of 14 bases. CDR3 amino acids: CASSPGGDGGYTF. The CDR3 DNA reads TGTGCCAGCAGCCCAGGAGGGGATGGTGGCTACACCTTC.

CDR3 in amino acids: CASGPYQGLLAPYEQYF. CDR3 sequence (DNA): TGTGCCAGCGGACCCTACCAGGGACTGTTGGCTCCCTACGAGCAGTACTTC. V and J are TRBV11-2 and TRBJ2-7, with D possibly TRBD2 on 6 matching bases. V was cut by 8 bases and J by 2 bases, with 25 bases left in between. This CDR3 comprises 17 residues. In germline, CDR1 is SGHAT, CDR2 FQNNGV.

The V gene is TRBV28, the J gene TRBJ1-5; D is uncertain. Germline lookup yields CDR1 MDHEN and CDR2 SYDVKM. Between the trimmed V and J ends, which lost 3 bases and 1 base, there was a span of 13 bases. This CDR3 spans 16 amino acids. CDR3 nucleotide sequence: TGTGCCAGCAGTTTGCTTCTTTGGGAGAGCAATCAGCCCCAGCATTTT. Its protein product is CASSLLLWESNQPQHF.

The chain recombines TRBV5-4 with TRBJ2-5, with D possibly being TRBD1 or TRBD2 (7 bases each). Germline-derived CDR1 and CDR2 are SGHNT and YYREEE (reference sequence). Trimming removed 3 bases from V and 2 bases from J, with 11 bases in between. The CDR3 sequence is 14 residues long. The CDR3 loop is CASSSRGGQETQYF. The CDR3 nucleotides are TGTGCCAGCAGCTCCAGGGGGGGGCAAGAGACCCAGTACTTC.

This clone appeared a single time. The chain uses TRBV25-1 and TRBJ1-2; D might be TRBD1 (5 bases). Germline-derived CDR1 and CDR2 are MGHDK and SYGVNS. The V and J ends lost 6 bases and 6 bases respectively, with 20 bases between them. This CDR3 is built from 15 residues. In nucleotides, the CDR3 is TGTGCCAGCAGAGGTAGTCCAGACAGAGACAATGGCTACACCTTC. Translating gives CASRGSPDRDNGYTF.

This clone was found a few times. This CDR3 is CASSEAGGPPQYF. CDR3 sequence (DNA): TGTGCCAGCAGCGAGGCGGGGGGCCCCCCGCAGTATTTT. The rearrangement links TRBV7-9 to TRBJ2-3; 8 bases are shared with TRBD2. Unmatched junction bases numbered 8, after V lost 5 bases and J lost 10 bases. CDR3 length: 13 amino acids. Germline assignment: CDR1 SEHNR and CDR2 FQNEAQ (reference sequence). Supplemented by reference TRBV7-9 and TRBJ2-3, the full variable domain reads DTGVSQNPRHKITKRGQNVTFRCDPISEHNRLYWYRQTLGQGPEFLTYFQNEAQLEKSRLLSDRFSAERPKGSFSTLEIQRTEQGDSAMYLCASSEAGGPPQYFGPGTRLTVL.

V gene TRBV11-2 combines with J gene TRBJ2-7, with D possibly being TRBD1 or TRBD2 (5 bases each). Germline CDR1 SGHAT, CDR2 FQNNGV. With 1 base removed from V and 9 bases from J, the gap between germline ends came to 7 bases. This CDR3 is 11 amino acids long. CDR3: CASSLGGWQYF. The CDR3 DNA follows: TGTGCCAGCAGCTTAGGGGGGTGGCAGTACTTC.

This clone has just a few counts. The V gene is TRBV9, the J gene TRBJ1-1, with 8 bases matching TRBD1. This CDR3 comprises 15 residues. V shed 3 bases and J 5 bases; nucleotides not matched to a gene: 9. CDR1 is SGDLS and CDR2 is YYNGEE in the germline V gene. The CDR3 bases are TGTGCCAGCAGCGAGATCAGGGGGCGGAGAACTGAAGCTTTCTTT. This encodes CASSEIRGRRTEAFF.

The rearrangement links TRBV6-6 to TRBJ2-7; TRBD1 matches 9 bases. The CDR3 is 13 residues long. Trimming at V came to 4 bases and at J to 7 bases, leaving 5 bases not matched to a gene. Germline CDR1 reads MNHNY; CDR2 reads SVGAGI (reference sequence). The CDR3 DNA sequence: TGTGCCAGCAGTTCCCGGGACAGGGAAGAGCAGTACTTC. It encodes CASSSRDREEQYF.

The chain recombines TRBV19 with TRBJ2-7; D gene uncertain. The CDR3 sequence is 15 residues long. Germline V gene lookup returns CDR1 LNHDA and CDR2 SQIVND (reference sequence). Trimming left V 1 base short and J 2 bases short, with 12 bases between. CDR3 bases: TGTGCCAGTAGTATAGTAAAGGGTGGGACCTACGAGCAGTACTTC. It codes for CASSIVKGGTYEQYF.

Written as DNA, the CDR3 is TGTGCCAGCAGCACTAAACAGGCGGCGAGGACTGAAGCTTTCTTT. It codes for CASSTKQAARTEAFF. The V gene is TRBV5-4, the J gene TRBJ1-1; D might be TRBD1 (5 bases). The V end lost 4 bases, the J end lost 5 bases, and 18 bases lay between the germline ends. Germline V lookup: CDR1 SGHNT, CDR2 YYREEE (reference sequence). This CDR3 comprises 15 residues.

The chain has TRBV4-1 and TRBJ1-5; TRBD1 matches 9 bases. Trimming removed 4 bases from V and 2 bases from J; junction bases left unmatched: 3. The CDR3 is made up of 15 amino acids. CDR1 and CDR2 from the germline V gene are MGHRA and YSYEKL. The CDR3 DNA is TGCGCCAGCAGCCTAAGACAGGGGGGCAATCAGCCCCAGCATTTT. This codes for CASSLRQGGNQPQHF.

Written as DNA, the CDR3 is TGTGCCATCAGCGAAGACAGCCTGGGGAATGAGCAGTTCTTC. Translation: CAISEDSLGNEQFF. The chain combines TRBV10-3 with TRBJ2-1; D is perhaps TRBD1 (5 bases). CDR1 ENHRY and CDR2 SYGVKD come from the germline V gene. The CDR3 contains 14 residues. Deletions cut 6 bases from V and 7 bases from J, with 16 bases between.

Ten or more counts support this clone. V is TRBV21-1 and J is TRBJ2-3; the D segment call TRBD2 is taken from the table without a DNA check. TRBV21-1 is a known pseudogene. The CDR3 runs 14 residues. CDR3 in DNA: TGTGCCAGCAGCAAAGGAGCCTACACAGATACGCAGTATTTT. Its translation is CASSKGAYTDTQYF.

The V gene is TRBV10-1, the J gene TRBJ1-1; D is possibly TRBD1 (5 bases). V was cut by 0 bases and J by 4 bases, with 15 bases left in between. Germline V gives CDR1 WNHNN, CDR2 SYGVQD (reference sequence). The CDR3 covers 16 residues. CDR3 sequence: CASSESKGPRGTEAFF. As DNA, the CDR3 is TGCGCCAGCAGTGAGTCGAAGGGTCCTAGGGGCACTGAAGCTTTCTTT.

The genes are TRBV7-6 and TRBJ2-1, with D tentatively TRBD1 or TRBD2 (5 bases each). The V end lost 4 bases, the J end lost 2 bases, and 12 bases lay between the germline ends. The CDR3 is 15 amino acids. CDR1 and CDR2 (germline): SGHVS, FNYEAQ. This chain's CDR3 is CASSSLRGTYNEQFF. CDR3 coding DNA: TGTGCCAGCAGCTCCCTCCGGGGCACCTACAATGAGCAGTTCTTC.

The chain combines TRBV29-1 with TRBJ2-1; TRBD2 agrees at 9 bases. CDR3 length: 11 residues. The germline gives CDR1 SQVTM, CDR2 ANQGSEA. The ends lost 7 bases at V and 5 bases at J; junction bases unmatched: 0. CDR3 coding DNA: TGCAGCGGACTAGCGGACAATGAGCAGTTCTTC. Translation gives CSGLADNEQFF.

V usage is TRBV20-1 and J usage is TRBJ2-7; no reliable D call. CDR1 is DFQATT and CDR2 is SNEGSKA in the germline V gene (reference sequence). The CDR3 sequence is 11 residues long. Trimming shortened V by 1 base and J by 3 bases, and 4 bases separated the two germline ends. The CDR3 region is CSARGHYEQYF. For the CDR3, the DNA is TGCAGTGCTAGAGGACACTACGAGCAGTACTTC.